This T cell receptor beta chain was sequenced during a study of CD8+CD57+ T cells in acquired aplastic anemia. Study at large: Recorded DNA amounts for sorted CD4+ and CD8+ cells had an average of around 3.5 ug.

By flow cytometry, patients selected for sequencing had shown an expansion of CD8+CD57+ cells. Therapy had not been given to patients before blood sampling. CDR1 LGHDT and CDR2 YNNKEL come from the germline V gene (reference sequence). The V end lost 1 base, the J end lost 2 bases, and 6 bases lay between the germline ends. This CDR3 is 13 amino acids long. The study profiled TCR beta VDJ and CDR3 using genomic DNA as template. TCRdb recomputed calls from the reads with MiXCR, one row per CDR3 protein. Here the sample spans 150,000 or so distinct CDR3 sequences, about 52% being singletons. Sequenced sample: sorted CD4+, CD8+, or CD8+CD57+ T cells (not recorded which) from PBMCs. The origin of this receptor is a human donor with aplastic anemia. This rearrangement joins TRBV3-1 to TRBJ2-7; tentatively, D is TRBD1 or TRBD2 (5 bases each). The CDR3 sequence is CASSQGGAYEQYF. The DNA for the CDR3 is TGTGCCAGCAGCCAAGGAGGGGCCTACGAGCAGTACTTC.